Shown below are 5 T cell receptor beta chains from a single sample sequenced in a study of T cell changes during pregnancy in multiple sclerosis. The repertoire was sequenced with immunoSEQ multiplex PCR; TCRdb's copy has only in-frame clones and lacks some. Here the sample spans just under 50,000 clones, approximately 93% being singletons. Sequenced here: CD4+ T cells from peripheral blood mononuclear cells, sampled in the third trimester of pregnancy. The source is a female donor with multiple sclerosis, enrolled in a pregnancy study.

The chain has TRBV7-9 and TRBJ2-5, with D perhaps matching TRBD2 (6 bases). The CDR3 runs 14 residues. Trimming cost V 4 bases and J 4 bases, with 13 bases left between them. The germline V gene has CDR1 SEHNR and CDR2 FQNEAQ (reference sequence). The CDR3 coding sequence is TGTGCCAGCAGCTCCCTGCGGGGTAGAGAGACCCAGTACTTC. Its translation is CASSSLRGRETQYF.

The chain has TRBV10-3 and TRBJ2-7; 11 bases agree with TRBD1. Germline trimming cut 6 bases from V and 7 bases from J; bases unmatched to any gene: 5. The germline V gene encodes CDR1 ENHRY and CDR2 SYGVKD. CDR3 size: 13 residues. CDR3 nucleotide sequence: TGTGCCATCAGCAAGGACAGGGGGCAGGAGCAGTACTTC. It codes for CAISKDRGQEQYF.

This chain links TRBV5-6 with TRBJ2-3; 9 positions agree with TRBD2. Germline CDR1 SGHDT, CDR2 YYEEEE. The CDR3 spans 15 residues. The ends lost 1 base at V and 5 bases at J; junction bases unmatched: 5. CDR3 bases: TGTGCCAGCAGCTTGTTGCGGGGGGGTAAAGATACGCAGTATTTT. Translated: CASSLLRGGKDTQYF. The full variable domain, in which reference TRBV5-6 and TRBJ2-3 provide the parts outside the CDR3, is DAGVTQSPTHLIKTRGQQVTLRCSPKSGHDTVSWYQQALGQGPQFIFQYYEEEERQRGNFPDRFSGHQFPNYSSELNVNALLLGDSALYLCASSLLRGGKDTQYFGPGTRLTVL.

This clone turned up a few times. V gene TRBV19 combines with J gene TRBJ1-6; 7 positions match TRBD1. Looked up from germline, CDR1 is LNHDA and CDR2 is SQIVND (reference sequence). The CDR3 consists of 16 residues. V was clipped by 5 bases and J by 4 bases; unmatched bases: 8. CDR3 coding DNA: TGTGCCAGTAGTTTCGACAGGGTTCGGTATAATTCACCCCTCCACTTT. This gives the protein CASSFDRVRYNSPLHF. The full variable domain, completed using reference TRBV19 and TRBJ1-6, is DGGITQSPKYLFRKEGQNVTLSCEQNLNHDAMYWYRQDPGQGLRLIYYSQIVNDFQKGDIAEGYSVSREKKESFPLTVTSAQKNPTAFYLCASSFDRVRYNSPLHFGNGTRLTVT.

This clone appeared once. Its ends do not fully match the called genes, so a read error is possible. V is TRBV30 and J is TRBJ2-5, with 7 bases lining up with TRBD2. Germline CDR1 is GTSNPN and CDR2 is SVGIG (reference sequence). This CDR3 region has 10 residues. Here the CDR3 DNA reads TGTGCCGGGGGGGGTCCCAGCTGGCACTTC. This encodes CAGGGPSWHF.